These 20 T cell receptor beta chains were sequenced from one sample in a study of T-cell memory formation after mild COVID-19. MiXCR, run by TCRdb on the 5' RACE reads, gives a single entry per CDR3 protein. The repertoire holds about 270,000 distinct CDR3 sequences, 15% to 20% seen once, with roughly 25% in the top ten. Sequenced input: PBMCs or a T cell subset sorted from them (not recorded which). Receptors originate from a man younger than 35 who had mild COVID-19 (a few samples of this study predate the infection). Cell type and time point are not known.

This clonotype was seen a few times. The chain joins TRBV11-2 to TRBJ2-1; D remains ambiguous. Trimming pared 5 bases from V and 7 bases from J, leaving 15 bases between. CDR1 is SGHAT, CDR2 FQNNGV, per germline. The CDR3 totals 14 residues. CDR3 in amino acids: CASSKVARGNEQFF. CDR3 sequence (DNA): TGTGCCAGCAGCAAAGTCGCTAGAGGAAATGAGCAGTTCTTC.

The CDR3 protein is CATSRDPDTEAFF. The CDR3 region has the DNA TGTGCCACCAGCAGAGACCCGGACACTGAAGCTTTCTTT. The chain links TRBV15 to TRBJ1-1; D unresolved. Per germline, CDR1 LNHNV and CDR2 YYDKDF (reference sequence). Trimming stripped 0 bases from V and 3 bases from J, with 5 bases between. The CDR3 totals 13 residues.

This clonotype was seen only a few times. The chain uses TRBV6-1 and TRBJ1-1, with D uncertain. V lost 2 bases and J lost 1, with 5 bases in between. The germline V gene has CDR1 MNHNS and CDR2 SASEGT. This CDR3 contains 13 residues. The CDR3 DNA follows: TGTGCCAGCAGTGAACAGCCGAACACTGAAGCTTTCTTT. This gives the protein CASSEQPNTEAFF.

This clonotype was detected a few times. The chain recombines TRBV5-4 with TRBJ2-6; 7 nucleotides line up with TRBD1. This CDR3 spans 15 amino acids. V lost 5 bases and J lost 2; bases outside the gene matches: 4. CDR1 is SGHNT and CDR2 is YYREEE in the germline V gene (reference sequence). The CDR3 sequence is CASRETGAGANVLTF. The CDR3 coding sequence is TGTGCCAGCAGGGAAACAGGGGCTGGGGCCAACGTCCTGACTTTC.

This clonotype has just a few counts. The V call is TRBV6-1, the J call TRBJ2-3; TRBD1 is a possible D gene (6 bases). V was cut by 1 base and J by 10 bases, with 12 bases left in between. CDR1 is MNHNS and CDR2 is SASEGT in the germline V gene. This CDR3 comprises 13 residues. CDR3 sequence: CASSEDVRGSQYF. The CDR3 DNA reads TGTGCCAGCAGTGAAGACGTCAGGGGATCGCAGTATTTT.

The chain couples TRBV5-6 to TRBJ2-1; the D is unclear. This CDR3 is built from 14 residues. The germline V gene encodes CDR1 SGHDT and CDR2 YYEEEE. V was trimmed by 3 bases and J by 4 bases, leaving 11 bases between them. The CDR3 sequence is CASSCWTDYNEQFF. The CDR3 DNA reads as TGTGCCAGCAGCTGTTGGACGGATTACAATGAGCAGTTCTTC.

The gene calls are TRBV6-6 and TRBJ2-5; possibly TRBD2 for D (6 bases). Trimming left V 6 bases short and J 3 bases short, with 11 bases between. CDR3 length equals 13 residues. Per the germline V gene, CDR1 is MNHNY and CDR2 is SVGAGI (reference sequence). The CDR3 loop is CASRGGSKETQYF. The CDR3 DNA follows: TGTGCCAGCAGGGGGGGTTCTAAAGAGACCCAGTACTTC.

This clonotype has just a few counts. The chain recombines TRBV12-3 or TRBV12-4 with TRBJ1-6; TRBD1 is a possible D gene (5 bases). Trimming left V 4 bases short and J 13 bases short, with 14 bases between. The CDR3 extends over 13 amino acids. The CDR3 is CASSSGPGRPLHF. The CDR3 region has the DNA TGTGCCAGCAGTTCGGGGCCAGGGAGGCCCCTCCACTTT.

The chain recombines TRBV6-6 with TRBJ2-5; possibly TRBD1 or TRBD2 for D (6 bases each). The germline V and J ends were trimmed by 1 base and 1 base, with 19 bases remaining between them. The length of the CDR3 is 18 residues. The germline V gene encodes CDR1 MNHNY and CDR2 SVGAGI (reference sequence). The CDR3: CASSYFYTTGATQETQYF. DNA of the CDR3: TGTGCCAGCAGTTACTTCTACACGACGGGGGCGACCCAAGAGACCCAGTACTTC.

This clonotype was counted between two and nine times. The chain recombines TRBV9 with TRBJ2-7; D unresolved. V was cut by 4 bases and J by 0 bases, with 11 bases left in between. The CDR3 spans 14 residues. Germline V CDR1 and CDR2: SGDLS, YYNGEE. The CDR3 DNA reads as TGTGCCAGCAGCAAGGATTTTAGCTCCTACGAGCAGTACTTC. Encoded protein: CASSKDFSSYEQYF.

The chain couples TRBV5-1 to TRBJ1-1, with TRBD1 matching over 7 bases. CDR3 length equals 13 residues. Germline CDR1 and CDR2: SGHRS and YFSETQ. After removal of 10 bases from V and 1 base from J, the junction contained 7 bases not matched to a gene. CDR3 protein: CAGATGPNTEAFF. In DNA, the CDR3 is TGCGCCGGGGCGACAGGGCCGAACACTGAAGCTTTCTTT.

This clonotype was seen many times. This chain connects TRBV11-2 to TRBJ2-7, with a tentative D call TRBD1 (6 bases). The CDR3 extends over 16 amino acids. Trimming pared 5 bases from V and 7 bases from J, leaving 24 bases between. Germline values: CDR1 SGHAT, CDR2 FQNNGV. CDR3 region: CASSPLGDTLLGEQYF. CDR3 bases: TGTGCCAGCAGCCCGCTAGGGGACACCCTCTTGGGGGAGCAGTACTTC.

This clonotype was counted a few times. The V and J genes are TRBV9 and TRBJ2-1, with 11 positions matching TRBD2. V shed 0 bases, J shed 9 bases, and the junction held 8 bases outside the gene matches. The CDR3 contains 16 residues. Germline V gene data show CDR1 as SGDLS and CDR2 as YYNGEE. The DNA of the CDR3 is TGTGCCAGCAGCGTAGACACAGGACTAGCGGGTGGTGAGCAGTTCTTC. It is translated as CASSVDTGLAGGEQFF.

The chain joins TRBV6-1 to TRBJ1-2; 8 bases are a match to TRBD1. The germline V gene encodes CDR1 MNHNS and CDR2 SASEGT. V trimming: 0 bases; J trimming: 6 bases; junction bases outside the gene matches: 9. The CDR3 is 16 amino acids. CDR3: CASSEAAGGWRDGYTF. The CDR3 nucleotides read TGTGCCAGCAGTGAAGCGGCAGGGGGCTGGCGGGATGGCTACACCTTC.

The chain joins TRBV15 to TRBJ2-5; tentative D call: TRBD2 (6 bases). Trimming shortened V by 3 bases and J by 2 bases, and 13 bases separated the two germline ends. Germline lookup yields CDR1 LNHNV and CDR2 YYDKDF (reference sequence). This CDR3 has 15 amino acids. CDR3 bases: TGTGCCACCAGCAGCGGGGGACTCTCACAAGAGACCCAGTACTTC. This translates into CATSSGGLSQETQYF.

The chain links TRBV7-2 to TRBJ1-5; D is perhaps TRBD1 (5 bases). CDR1 and CDR2 (germline): SGHTA, FQGNSA. The V end was cut by 3 bases, the J end by 1 base, with 13 bases between. The CDR3 loop spans 16 amino acids. This CDR3 is CASSFGTPGSNQPQHF. In DNA form, the CDR3 reads TGTGCCAGCAGCTTCGGGACCCCGGGAAGCAATCAGCCCCAGCATTTT.

V usage is TRBV5-1 and J usage is TRBJ1-1; TRBD1 agrees at 8 bases. The length of the CDR3 is 17 residues. The V gene end was trimmed by 0 bases and the J gene end by 4 bases; junction bases not matched to a gene: 11. CDR1 is SGHRS, CDR2 YFSETQ, per germline. CDR3: CASSLGYQGALGTEAFF. In DNA form, the CDR3 reads TGCGCCAGCAGCTTGGGCTATCAGGGGGCGTTGGGCACTGAAGCTTTCTTT.

J is TRBJ2-7 and V is TRBV11-2; tentative D call: TRBD1 (6 bases). V was trimmed by 4 bases and J by 3 bases, leaving 16 bases between them. CDR1 is SGHAT, CDR2 FQNNGV, per germline. The CDR3 is 15 residues long. DNA of the CDR3: TGTGCCAGCAGCTCCCCTGTGCAGGGGTTCTACGAGCAGTACTTC. This gives the protein CASSSPVQGFYEQYF.

V gene TRBV28 combines with J gene TRBJ2-5; 8 positions match TRBD2. V was pared by 6 bases and J by 0 bases, with 6 bases of the junction left unmatched. The CDR3 sequence is 15 residues long. Germline values: CDR1 MDHEN, CDR2 SYDVKM. The CDR3 coding sequence is TGTGCCAGCAGGAGGGCTAGCGGGTACCAAGAGACCCAGTACTTC. Translating gives CASRRASGYQETQYF.

The gene calls are TRBV28 and TRBJ2-2; D tentatively fits TRBD1 or TRBD2 (5 bases each). The V gene's germline CDR1 is MDHEN and CDR2 SYDVKM. Trimming removed 3 bases from V and 6 bases from J, with 17 bases in between. This CDR3 contains 16 residues. The CDR3 bases are TGTGCCAGCAGTTTGTCGGGGCATTTGGTCGCCGGGGAGCTGTTTTTT. Translated: CASSLSGHLVAGELFF.